One sample yielded the 30 T cell receptor beta chains listed below, sequenced in a study of cytomegalovirus exposure and HLA in healthy donors. A multiplex PCR was run with 60 Vbeta primers and 13 Jbeta primers. Profiled with immunoSEQ multiplex PCR; TCRdb holds only in-frame clones, not every one. This repertoire shows about 160,000 clones, approximately 76% found once; its top ten account for roughly 1.4%. The sample was PBMCs. Receptors were obtained from a man aged 60 to 69 in good health and CMV-seronegative.

This clone was observed a single time. V usage is TRBV5-1 and J usage is TRBJ2-1; 15 nucleotides match TRBD2. The CDR3 is 17 residues long. CDR1 is SGHRS and CDR2 is YFSETQ in the germline V gene. Trimming removed 6 bases from V and 7 bases from J; junction bases left unmatched: 11. The CDR3 DNA sequence: TGCGCCAGCAACCCCCGGTCGGGGACTAGCGGGGGGAATGAGCAGTTCTTC. Its protein product is CASNPRSGTSGGNEQFF. Together with reference TRBV5-1 and TRBJ2-1, the CDR3 gives the full variable domain: KAGVTQTPRYLIKTRGQQVTLSCSPISGHRSVSWYQQTPGQGLQFLFEYFSETQRNKGNFPGRFSGRQFSNSRSEMNVSTLELGDSALYLCASNPRSGTSGGNEQFFGPGTRLTVL.

As regards this clone: A read error may account for a junction end that differs from germline. This rearrangement joins TRBV7-9 to TRBJ1-2; no clear D gene. Germline lookup yields CDR1 SEHNR and CDR2 FQNEAQ (reference sequence). This CDR3 contains 13 residues. The CDR3 here is CSSSLQRDEGYTF. In DNA, the CDR3 is TGTTCCAGCAGCCTACAGAGGGATGAAGGCTACACCTTC.

The V and J genes are TRBV18 and TRBJ2-7; TRBD1 agrees at 8 bases. This CDR3 spans 16 amino acids. J gave up 4 bases and V 3 bases, and 11 bases lay outside the gene matches. Germline V gene data show CDR1 as KGHSH and CDR2 as LQKENI. In nucleotides, the CDR3 is TGTGCCAGCTCACCGCGACAGGGGATCGTTGAGTACGAGCAGTACTTC. It specifies CASSPRQGIVEYEQYF.

The CDR3 here is CASSQIRQGNEKLFF. Written as DNA, the CDR3 is TGCGCCAGCAGCCAAATAAGACAGGGCAATGAAAAACTGTTTTTT. The V gene is TRBV4-3, the J gene TRBJ1-4; the match to TRBD1 covers 7 bases. The CDR3 extends over 15 amino acids. From germline, CDR1 is LGHNA and CDR2 YSLEER. With V trimmed by 2 bases and J by 5 bases, 5 bases remained unmatched.

The rearrangement joins TRBV7-2 to TRBJ2-1; 8 nucleotides align to TRBD2. V lost 5 bases, J lost 5 bases, and 11 bases stayed unmatched. Germline CDR1 SGHTA, CDR2 FQGNSA. The CDR3 extends over 16 amino acids. The CDR3 nucleotides read TGTGCCAGCAGCCCCTTTCGGGGGGGGCCTAACAATGAGCAGTTCTTC. Translation gives CASSPFRGGPNNEQFF.

V and J are TRBV7-9 and TRBJ2-3; D possibly corresponds to TRBD2 (6 bases). Per germline, CDR1 SEHNR and CDR2 FQNEAQ (reference sequence). V dropped 1 base and J dropped 0 bases, with 11 bases sitting between them. The CDR3 contains 16 residues. The CDR3 nucleotides read TGTGCCAGCAGCTTAGTCCTAGCGCCTAGCACAGATACGCAGTATTTT. As protein: CASSLVLAPSTDTQYF.

Only one count was recorded for this clone. This chain connects TRBV14 to TRBJ1-4; D is uncertain. V was trimmed by 0 bases and J by 1 base, leaving 9 bases between them. CDR1 is SGHDN, CDR2 FVKESK, per germline. The CDR3 totals 16 residues. In DNA, the CDR3 is TGTGCCAGCAGCCAAGATCCCCGGGGAACTAATGAAAAACTGTTTTTT. Translated: CASSQDPRGTNEKLFF.

V gene TRBV4-1 combines with J gene TRBJ2-3, with 8 bases fitting TRBD2. CDR1 is MGHRA, CDR2 YSYEKL, per germline. After removal of 0 bases from V and 3 bases from J, the junction contained 8 bases not matched to a gene. The CDR3 has 17 residues. CDR3 in amino acids: CASSQDTSGGLTDTQYF. The CDR3, as DNA: TGCGCCAGCAGCCAAGATACGAGCGGGGGTTTGACAGATACGCAGTATTTT.

The CDR3 sequence is CASRRTKSTDTQYF. CDR3 in DNA: TGCGCCAGCAGACGAACTAAGAGCACAGATACGCAGTATTTT. The chain is built from TRBV10-2 and TRBJ2-3, with D unclear. Germline V gene lookup returns CDR1 WSHSY and CDR2 SAAADI. This CDR3 region has 14 residues. Trimming stripped 6 bases from V and 0 bases from J, with 10 bases between.

The V and J genes are TRBV9 and TRBJ2-3, with 11 bases identical to TRBD1. The trim removed 4 bases at V and 6 bases at J, leaving 4 bases unmatched. The CDR3 runs to 14 residues. The V gene's germline CDR1 is SGDLS and CDR2 YYNGEE. CDR3 protein: CASSRTGGQDTQYF. CDR3 bases: TGTGCCAGCAGCAGGACAGGGGGCCAGGATACGCAGTATTTT.

The chain combines TRBV7-2 with TRBJ1-1, with D perhaps matching TRBD1 (6 bases). Trimming shortened V by 0 bases and J by 5 bases, and 13 bases separated the two germline ends. CDR3 length: 15 residues. The germline V gene has CDR1 SGHTA and CDR2 FQGNSA. DNA for the CDR3: TGTGCCAGCAGCTTAGCTGGGAGGGGGAGGACTGAAGCTTTCTTT. Translating gives CASSLAGRGRTEAFF.

The chain combines TRBV19 with TRBJ1-5; 10 nucleotides agree with TRBD1. Germline CDR1 LNHDA, CDR2 SQIVND (reference sequence). This CDR3 contains 20 residues. V shed 6 bases, J shed 0 bases, and the junction held 17 bases outside the gene matches. CDR3 in amino acids: CASRPVTPGTGVFSNQPQHF. DNA of the CDR3: TGTGCCAGTAGGCCTGTGACCCCCGGGACAGGGGTCTTTAGCAATCAGCCCCAGCATTTT.

The chain joins TRBV28 to TRBJ2-5; D is unresolved. Trimming shortened V by 5 bases and J by 1 base, and 26 bases separated the two germline ends. Germline V gene lookup returns CDR1 MDHEN and CDR2 SYDVKM. CDR3 size: 19 residues. Here the CDR3 reads CASSPVSGFLGFRQETQYF. CDR3 nucleotide sequence: TGTGCCAGCAGTCCCGTAAGTGGGTTCTTGGGCTTTCGCCAAGAGACCCAGTACTTC. Supplemented by reference TRBV28 and TRBJ2-5, the full variable domain reads DVKVTQSSRYLVKRTGEKVFLECVQDMDHENMFWYRQDPGLGLRLIYFSYDVKMKEKGDIPEGYSVSREKKERFSLILESASTNQTSMYLCASSPVSGFLGFRQETQYFGPGTRLLVL.

The chain employs TRBV28 and TRBJ2-5; possibly TRBD2 for D (5 bases). V lost 3 bases and J 5 bases, leaving 16 bases between the germline ends. This CDR3 region has 15 residues. The germline V gene encodes CDR1 MDHEN and CDR2 SYDVKM. CDR3 nucleotides: TGTGCCAGCAGTTTTCGGGGAGTAGGTTTGGAGACCCAGTACTTC. It specifies CASSFRGVGLETQYF.

V and J are TRBV5-6 and TRBJ2-3; D not certain. Trimming cost V 1 base and J 2 bases, with 8 bases left between them. This CDR3 region has 14 residues. Germline assignment: CDR1 SGHDT and CDR2 YYEEEE. The CDR3 sequence is CASSLRTVTDTQYF. CDR3 bases: TGTGCCAGCAGCTTGCGAACAGTCACAGATACGCAGTATTTT.

V usage is TRBV28 and J usage is TRBJ1-2; TRBD1 aligns across 9 bases. Losses at the gene ends were 4 bases for V and 8 bases for J; bases not matched to a gene: 5. CDR3 length: 13 amino acids. Germline V gene sequence: CDR1 MDHEN, CDR2 SYDVKM. CDR3 DNA sequence: TGTGCCAGCAGTTCACAGGGGGCCCACGGCTACACCTTC. Translated, it gives CASSSQGAHGYTF.

The chain is built from TRBV18 and TRBJ2-5, with 9 bases that match TRBD2. In germline, CDR1 is KGHSH, CDR2 LQKENI. The junction had 1 base not matched to a gene; V was cut back by 1 base and J by 1 base. This CDR3 has 15 residues. The CDR3 DNA sequence: TGTGCCAGCTCACCACTAGCGGGGGTCCAAGAGACCCAGTACTTC. As protein: CASSPLAGVQETQYF.

The gene calls are TRBV7-2 and TRBJ2-1; 7 positions agree with TRBD2. In germline, CDR1 is SGHTA, CDR2 FQGNSA. The CDR3 totals 13 residues. V was pared by 3 bases and J by 7 bases, with 3 bases of the junction left unmatched. The CDR3 DNA sequence: TGTGCCAGCAGCTTGTCGGGGGGTAATGAGCAGTTCTTC. Translating gives CASSLSGGNEQFF.

This sequence joins TRBV6-5 and TRBJ1-5; D is unresolved. CDR3 length: 15 amino acids. V lost 5 bases and J 4 bases, leaving 15 bases between the germline ends. In germline, CDR1 is MNHEY, CDR2 SVGAGI. Here the CDR3 DNA reads TGTGCCAGCAGTCGTCGAGGGTTTCCTAATCAGCCCCAGCATTTT. Residues: CASSRRGFPNQPQHF.

This clone was observed a handful of times. The gene calls are TRBV2 and TRBJ2-3; 7 nucleotides agree with TRBD2. Germline lookup yields CDR1 SNHLY and CDR2 FYNNEI. There are 15 residues in the CDR3. The V gene end was trimmed by 8 bases and the J gene end by 0 bases; junction bases not matched to a gene: 8. This chain's CDR3 is CASSGEGKSTDTQYF. CDR3 coding DNA: TGTGCCAGCTCCGGGGAGGGGAAAAGCACAGATACGCAGTATTTT.

CDR3 coding DNA: TGTGCCAGCAGGGAAACTGAGAACACTGAAGCTTTCTTT. Translated: CASRETENTEAFF. The chain links TRBV6-1 to TRBJ1-1, with D uncertain. The germline gives CDR1 MNHNS, CDR2 SASEGT. There are 13 residues in the CDR3. Trimming left V 6 bases short and J 1 base short, with 9 bases between.

V gene TRBV5-1 combines with J gene TRBJ1-4; 10 bases are a match to TRBD1. The CDR3 length is 16 residues. The J segment lost 4 bases and the V segment lost 3 bases, leaving 6 bases of the junction unmatched. CDR1 is SGHRS and CDR2 is YFSETQ in the germline V gene. The DNA for the CDR3 is TGCGCCAGCAGCTGGGGGACAGGGGTTGATAATGAAAAACTGTTTTTT. This encodes CASSWGTGVDNEKLFF. The full variable domain, rest sourced from reference TRBV5-1 and TRBJ1-4, is KAGVTQTPRYLIKTRGQQVTLSCSPISGHRSVSWYQQTPGQGLQFLFEYFSETQRNKGNFPGRFSGRQFSNSRSEMNVSTLELGDSALYLCASSWGTGVDNEKLFFGSGTQLSVL.

This clone was seen repeatedly, ten times or more. The rearrangement uses TRBV6-1 and TRBJ2-6; D ambiguous. CDR3 length equals 15 residues. Germline loops: CDR1 MNHNS, CDR2 SASEGT. The ends were cut back, 1 base at V and 0 bases at J, with 4 bases in the middle. CDR3 DNA: TGTGCCAGCAGTGAAGGGAGCTCTGGGGCCAACGTCCTGACTTTC. Its translation: CASSEGSSGANVLTF.

The V gene is TRBV11-2, the J gene TRBJ2-7; 7 nucleotides agree with TRBD1. J was trimmed by 1 base and V by 1 base; bases with no gene match: 7. This CDR3 is 16 amino acids long. The germline CDR1 and CDR2 sequences are SGHAT and FQNNGV. The DNA for the CDR3 is TGTGCCAGCAGCTTAGTTTTTGGGACAGCGTCCTACGAGCAGTACTTC. Its translation: CASSLVFGTASYEQYF.

The chain's CDR3 is CASSPDRGRVTEAFF. CDR3 DNA: TGTGCCAGCAGCCCAGACAGGGGGCGGGTCACTGAAGCTTTCTTT. This chain joins TRBV7-9 and TRBJ1-1, with TRBD1 matching 10 bases. V dropped 5 bases and J dropped 4; count of bases not matched to a gene: 7. This CDR3 has 15 amino acids. The germline CDR1 and CDR2 sequences are SEHNR and FQNEAQ (reference sequence).

The gene calls are TRBV19 and TRBJ2-5; possible D gene TRBD2, 7 bases. Germline lookup yields CDR1 LNHDA and CDR2 SQIVND (reference sequence). This CDR3 comprises 14 residues. The V gene lost 7 bases and the J gene lost 4 bases, with 16 bases spanning the gap. The CDR3 protein is CASNRRGGAETQYF. Written as DNA, the CDR3 is TGTGCCAGTAACCGTAGGGGGGGGGCAGAGACCCAGTACTTC.

The chain has TRBV7-2 and TRBJ1-2; a possible D gene is TRBD1 (6 bases). The germline gives CDR1 SGHTA, CDR2 FQGNSA. The CDR3 extends over 15 amino acids. Trimming removed 1 base at V and 7 bases at J, with 16 bases between. The CDR3 loop reads CASSLVPGGLGGYTF. The CDR3 nucleotides read TGTGCCAGCAGCTTAGTTCCCGGGGGGCTCGGTGGCTACACCTTC.

This chain uses TRBV6-6 with TRBJ1-3, with 8 bases identical to TRBD1. The CDR3 sequence is 15 residues long. CDR1 and CDR2 (germline): MNHNY, SVGAGI (reference sequence). V shed 4 bases, J shed 2 bases, and the junction held 4 bases outside the gene matches. CDR3 in amino acids: CASSSPDRAGNTIYF. The CDR3 nucleotides read TGTGCCAGCAGTTCTCCGGACAGGGCTGGAAACACCATATATTTT.

V gene TRBV19 combines with J gene TRBJ1-4; 8 nucleotides line up with TRBD1. Germline assignment: CDR1 LNHDA and CDR2 SQIVND (reference sequence). The length of the CDR3 is 16 residues. The V and J ends lost 6 bases and 0 bases, in that order; junction bases with no gene match: 6. The CDR3 coding sequence is TGTGCCAGTAGGCGGACAGGGAACCCAACTAATGAAAAACTGTTTTTT. Residues: CASRRTGNPTNEKLFF.

This chain connects TRBV5-1 to TRBJ2-1; TRBD2 matches at 11 bases. The CDR3 has 14 amino acids. The germline gives CDR1 SGHRS, CDR2 YFSETQ. The V and J ends lost 4 bases and 7 bases, in that order; junction bases with no gene match: 4. CDR3 bases: TGCGCCAGCAGCATGACTAGCGGGGTAAATGAGCAGTTCTTC. Its protein is CASSMTSGVNEQFF. The full variable domain, completed using reference TRBV5-1 and TRBJ2-1, is KAGVTQTPRYLIKTRGQQVTLSCSPISGHRSVSWYQQTPGQGLQFLFEYFSETQRNKGNFPGRFSGRQFSNSRSEMNVSTLELGDSALYLCASSMTSGVNEQFFGPGTRLTVL.